Sequencing of this T cell receptor (beta chain) was carried out in a study of vaccination and CD4 T cells after COVID-19. As to this clonotype: Its antigen is not identified.

Scientists ran DNA taken from cultured CD4+ T cells through the Oncomine TCR Beta short-read assay for sequencing. Genomic DNA was extracted from cultured CD4+ T cells. TCRdb passed the PCR reads through MiXCR, listing each CDR3 protein once. The table has under 8,500 distinct CDR3 sequences, about 31% seen once. This CDR3 is built from 14 residues. V lost 3 bases, J lost 5 bases, and 13 bases lay in between. Germline CDR1 reads LNHDA; CDR2 reads SQIVND (reference sequence). Described treatment: roughly 10-day PBMC culture with coronavirus spike peptide pools or control peptides (ViraFEST assay). Researchers collected the unexposed donor's CD4+ T cells before the COVID-19 pandemic (2011-2018). Via ViraFEST, peptide pools expanded antigen-specific T cells before TCR sequencing.

This clonotype originated in a human donor in good health. Source material: CD4+ T cells from blood, cultured in vitro. The chain has TRBV19 and TRBJ1-2, with D perhaps TRBD1 (5 bases). In DNA, the CDR3 is TGTGCCAGTAGTATTCGGACAACGCGGTATGGCTACACCTTC. Its translation: CASSIRTTRYGYTF.